Shown below are 6 T cell receptor beta chains from a single sample sequenced in a study of cytomegalovirus exposure and HLA in healthy donors. PCR primers comprised 60 Vbeta and 13 Jbeta primers. Here immunoSEQ multiplex PCR was the method, and the copy in TCRdb shows in-frame clones only, minus some. Its table records roughly 51,000 clones. Sequencing input: PBMCs. All receptors come from a woman aged 40 to 50 in good health and CMV-seronegative.

CDR3 coding DNA: TGCAGCGTTTCCGGGACTAGCGGAGGGGGCCAGACCCAGTACTTC. This sequence encodes CSVSGTSGGGQTQYF. The chain uses TRBV29-1 and TRBJ2-5; 11 nucleotides agree with TRBD2. V trimming: 5 bases; J trimming: 6 bases; junction bases outside the gene matches: 11. Germline CDR1 SQVTM, CDR2 ANQGSEA. The CDR3 runs 15 residues.

V usage is TRBV4-1 and J usage is TRBJ1-2; TRBD1 agrees at 8 bases. Germline loops: CDR1 MGHRA, CDR2 YSYEKL. This CDR3 contains 16 residues. After removal of 2 bases from V and 5 bases from J, the junction contained 10 bases not matched to a gene. CDR3 sequence: CASSQTYRGVGYGYTF. CDR3 DNA: TGCGCCAGCAGCCAAACCTACAGGGGGGTAGGGTATGGCTACACCTTC.

Regarding this clone: Germline is not matched at one junction end, which may reflect a read error. The gene calls are TRBV7-7 and TRBJ2-7, with TRBD2 identical over 9 bases. The CDR3 totals 15 residues. Germline CDR1 and CDR2: SSHAT and FNYEAQ (reference sequence). CDR3 region: CASSPRAGGNEEQYF. In DNA, the CDR3 is TGTGCTAGCAGCCCCCGGGCGGGAGGGAATGAAGAGCAGTACTTC.

The chain recombines TRBV19 with TRBJ1-2, with D perhaps matching TRBD1 (5 bases). Germline-derived CDR1 and CDR2 are LNHDA and SQIVND (reference sequence). The CDR3 runs to 14 residues. V lost 6 bases and J 3 bases, leaving 14 bases between the germline ends. The CDR3 protein is CASRDGGSDYGYTF. DNA for the CDR3: TGTGCCAGTAGAGATGGGGGGTCGGACTATGGCTACACCTTC. Variable domain in full (rest from reference TRBV19 and TRBJ1-2): DGGITQSPKYLFRKEGQNVTLSCEQNLNHDAMYWYRQDPGQGLRLIYYSQIVNDFQKGDIAEGYSVSREKKESFPLTVTSAQKNPTAFYLCASRDGGSDYGYTFGSGTRLTVV.

V is TRBV5-6 and J is TRBJ2-5; unclear D gene. The V gene's germline CDR1 is SGHDT and CDR2 YYEEEE. The CDR3 has 12 amino acids. Between the trimmed V and J ends, which lost 0 bases and 5 bases, there was a span of 5 bases. DNA for the CDR3: TGTGCCAGCAGCTTGGCGAGTGAGACCCAGTACTTC. Translated, it gives CASSLASETQYF.

This chain connects TRBV4-3 to TRBJ1-2; 10 bases are a match to TRBD1. This CDR3 is 18 amino acids long. Looked up from germline, CDR1 is LGHNA and CDR2 is YSLEER. After removal of 2 bases from V and 4 bases from J, the junction contained 13 bases not matched to a gene. The DNA for the CDR3 is TGCGCCAGCAGCCAACACACCCTGGGACAGGGGAATGTCTATGGCTACACCTTC. Protein product: CASSQHTLGQGNVYGYTF.